This T cell receptor beta chain emerged from a study of T cell responses to AZD1222 COVID-19 vaccine. Whole-study results and caveats: Targets within unmutated variant regions were reportedly found for nearly half of spike-specific TCRs.

The repertoire was sequenced with immunoSEQ multiplex PCR; TCRdb's copy has only in-frame clones and lacks some. Among about 140,000 clones, approximately 90% were seen once, and the ten largest hold less than 5%. The CDR3 contains 15 residues. V was pared by 3 bases and J by 3 bases, with 15 bases between. Germline CDR1 reads SGHRS; CDR2 reads YFSETQ. To note about this clone: Its matching antigen is unknown.

The sample in question was peripheral blood, obtained 28 days after the second AZD1222 dose. The rearrangement uses TRBV5-1 and TRBJ1-2; maybe TRBD1 (5 bases). The receptor's source is an adult who received the AZD1222 COVID-19 vaccine. The DNA for the CDR3 is TGCGCCAGCAGCTCGGCCCCCAGGGTGGACTATGGCTACACCTTC. This sequence encodes CASSSAPRVDYGYTF. Full variable domain (rest looked up from reference TRBV5-1 and TRBJ1-2): KAGVTQTPRYLIKTRGQQVTLSCSPISGHRSVSWYQQTPGQGLQFLFEYFSETQRNKGNFPGRFSGRQFSNSRSEMNVSTLELGDSALYLCASSSAPRVDYGYTFGSGTRLTVV.